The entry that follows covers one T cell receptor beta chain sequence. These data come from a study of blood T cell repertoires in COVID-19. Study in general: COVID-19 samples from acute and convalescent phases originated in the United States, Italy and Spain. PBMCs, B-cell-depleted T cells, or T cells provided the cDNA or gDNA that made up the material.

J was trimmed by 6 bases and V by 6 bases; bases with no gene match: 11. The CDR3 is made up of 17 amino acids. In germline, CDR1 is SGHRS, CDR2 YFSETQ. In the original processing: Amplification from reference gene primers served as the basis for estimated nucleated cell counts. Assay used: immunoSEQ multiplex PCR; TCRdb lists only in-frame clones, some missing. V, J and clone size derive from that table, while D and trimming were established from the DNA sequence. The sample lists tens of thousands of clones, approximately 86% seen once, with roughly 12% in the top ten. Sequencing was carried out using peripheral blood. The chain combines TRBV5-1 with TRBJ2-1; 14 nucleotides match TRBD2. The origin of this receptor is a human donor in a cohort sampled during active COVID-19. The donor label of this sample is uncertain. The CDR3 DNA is TGCGCCAGCACCCGAACCACCGGGACTAGCGGGAGCAATGAGCAGTTCTTC. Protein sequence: CASTRTTGTSGSNEQFF.